The source of this TCR beta chain is a study of blood T cell repertoires in COVID-19. Study information: Acute and convalescent COVID-19 samples came from the United States, Italy and Spain. PBMCs, B-cell-depleted T cells, or T cells provided the cDNA or gDNA that made up the material.

In the source study's methods: For nucleated cells, counts were estimated from reference gene primer amplification. Some clones are missing from TCRdb's copy, which holds only in-frame ones; the method was immunoSEQ multiplex PCR. From that table come the V and J calls and clone size; the DNA was used to work out D and trimming. The table has about 130,000 clones, about 84% seen once. Losses at the gene ends were 0 bases for V and 6 bases for J; bases not matched to a gene: 3. This CDR3 region has 14 residues. Germline assignment: CDR1 LGHDT and CDR2 YNNKEL (reference sequence). The clonotype was recovered from a woman aged 55 to 70 with acute or convalescent COVID-19. Material: peripheral blood. V and J are TRBV3-1 (or the pseudogene TRBV3-2) and TRBJ1-1, with TRBD1 matching 8 bases. DNA of the CDR3: TGTGCCAGCAGCCAAGACGACAGGGGCGCTGAAGCTTTCTTT. It translates to CASSQDDRGAEAFF.